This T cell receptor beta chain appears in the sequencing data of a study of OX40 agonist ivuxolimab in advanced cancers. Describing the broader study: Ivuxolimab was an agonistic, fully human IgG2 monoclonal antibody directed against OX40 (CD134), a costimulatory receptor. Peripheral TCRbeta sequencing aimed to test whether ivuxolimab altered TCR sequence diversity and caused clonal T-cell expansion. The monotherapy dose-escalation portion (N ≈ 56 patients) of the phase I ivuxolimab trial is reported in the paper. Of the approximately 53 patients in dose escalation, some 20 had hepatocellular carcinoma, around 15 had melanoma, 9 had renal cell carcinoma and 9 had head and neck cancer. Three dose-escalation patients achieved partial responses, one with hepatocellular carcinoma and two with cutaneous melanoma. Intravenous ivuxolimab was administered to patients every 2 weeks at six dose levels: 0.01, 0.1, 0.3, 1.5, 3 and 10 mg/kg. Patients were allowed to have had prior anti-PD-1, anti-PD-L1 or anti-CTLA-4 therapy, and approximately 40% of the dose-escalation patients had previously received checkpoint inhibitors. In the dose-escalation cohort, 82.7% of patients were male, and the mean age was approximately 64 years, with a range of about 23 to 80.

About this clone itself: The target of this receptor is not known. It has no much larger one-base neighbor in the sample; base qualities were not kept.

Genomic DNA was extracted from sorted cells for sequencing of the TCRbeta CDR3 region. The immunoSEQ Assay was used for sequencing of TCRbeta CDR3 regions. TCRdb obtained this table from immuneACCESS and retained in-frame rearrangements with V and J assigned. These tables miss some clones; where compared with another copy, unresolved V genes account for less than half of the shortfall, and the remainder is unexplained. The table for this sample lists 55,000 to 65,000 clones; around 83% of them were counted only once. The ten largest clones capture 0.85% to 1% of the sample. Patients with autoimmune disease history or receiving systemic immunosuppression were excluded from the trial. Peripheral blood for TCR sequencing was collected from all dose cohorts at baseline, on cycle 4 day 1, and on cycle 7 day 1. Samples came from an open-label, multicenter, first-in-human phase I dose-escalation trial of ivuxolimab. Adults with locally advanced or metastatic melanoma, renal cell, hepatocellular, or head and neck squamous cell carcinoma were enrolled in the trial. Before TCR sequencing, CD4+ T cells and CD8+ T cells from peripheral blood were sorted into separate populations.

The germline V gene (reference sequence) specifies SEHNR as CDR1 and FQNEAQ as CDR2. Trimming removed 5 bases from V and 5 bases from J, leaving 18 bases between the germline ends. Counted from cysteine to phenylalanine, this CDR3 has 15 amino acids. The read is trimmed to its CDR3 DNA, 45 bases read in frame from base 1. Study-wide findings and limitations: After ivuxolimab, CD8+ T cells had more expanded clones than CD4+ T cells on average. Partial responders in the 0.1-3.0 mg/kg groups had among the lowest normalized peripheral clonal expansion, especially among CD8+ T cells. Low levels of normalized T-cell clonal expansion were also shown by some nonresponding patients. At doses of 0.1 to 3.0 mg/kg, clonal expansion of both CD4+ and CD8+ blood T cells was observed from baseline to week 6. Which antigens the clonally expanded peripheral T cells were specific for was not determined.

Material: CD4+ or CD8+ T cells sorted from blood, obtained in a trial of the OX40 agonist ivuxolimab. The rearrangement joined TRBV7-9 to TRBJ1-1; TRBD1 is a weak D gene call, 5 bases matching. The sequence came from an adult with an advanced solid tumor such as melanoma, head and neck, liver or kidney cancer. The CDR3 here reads CASSPRDWTRTEAFF. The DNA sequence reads TGTGCCAGCAGCCCCCGGGACTGGACCAGGACTGAAGCTTTCTTT.